This TCR beta chain was sequenced for a study of identical twins. This clonotype has just a few counts. A much larger clonotype is one base distant, so this may be a read error. Trimming cost V 4 bases and J 1 base; bases outside gene matches: 0. CDR3 length: 14 amino acids. Per germline, CDR1 SGHKS and CDR2 YYEKEE (reference sequence). A universal primer site was created by template switching, with the cDNA bearing unique molecular identifiers. Each CDR3 protein is one row after TCRdb ran MiXCR on the 5' RACE reads. The sample shows around 280,000 distinct CDR3 sequences, more than 6.5% of them seen only once. The data were also submitted as part of a second study, on yellow fever vaccine responses in identical twins.

Input material: memory (CD45RO+) T cells sorted from blood. The TCR originated in a woman aged 18-29 years in good health. The chain joins TRBV5-5 to TRBJ1-5, with 9 bases matching TRBD1. The chain's CDR3 is CASSGTGSNQPQHF. DNA of the CDR3: TGTGCCAGCAGCGGGACAGGGAGCAATCAGCCCCAGCATTTT.